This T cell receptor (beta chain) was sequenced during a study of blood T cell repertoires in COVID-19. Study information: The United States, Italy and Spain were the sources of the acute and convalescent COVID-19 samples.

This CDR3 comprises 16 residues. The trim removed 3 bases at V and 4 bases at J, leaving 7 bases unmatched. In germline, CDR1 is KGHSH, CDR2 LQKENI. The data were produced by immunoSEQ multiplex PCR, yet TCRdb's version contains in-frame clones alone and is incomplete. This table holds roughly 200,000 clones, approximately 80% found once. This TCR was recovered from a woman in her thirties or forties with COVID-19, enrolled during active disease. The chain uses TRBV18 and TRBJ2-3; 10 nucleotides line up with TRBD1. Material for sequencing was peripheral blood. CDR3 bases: TGTGCCAGCTCACCCTGGACAGGGGGTTCCTCAGATACGCAGTATTTT. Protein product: CASSPWTGGSSDTQYF.